The table lists the clone carrying this T cell receptor beta chain with a few counts. This sample was included in a study of patients and donors after allogeneic stem cell transplantation. The CDR3 runs 15 residues. With V trimmed by 6 bases and J by 8 bases, 8 bases remained unmatched. TCRdb itself ran the RT-PCR reads through MiXCR, one entry per CDR3 protein. The profile shows over 400,000 distinct CDR3 sequences, roughly 17% of them singletons. The clonotype originates from a human donor who was either an allogeneic HSCT recipient or a stem cell or donor lymphocyte infusion donor (not recorded which). It is not recorded whose cells these are; they may come from a transplant donor. The V and J genes are TRBV12-3 or TRBV12-4 and TRBJ2-1; 12 nucleotides match TRBD1. The source material was blood, either unsorted or a sorted T cell fraction (not recorded which). The DNA for the CDR3 is TGTGCCAGCAGGCCCGGGACAGGGGGCGTTTATGAGCAGTTCTTC. This encodes CASRPGTGGVYEQFF.